This T cell receptor (beta chain) was profiled in a study of vaccination and CD4 T cells after COVID-19. A note on this clonotype: Its antigen is currently unknown.

Treatment indicated: approximately 9-day PBMC culture with coronavirus spike peptide pools or control peptides (ViraFEST assay). Once obtained from cultured CD4+ T cells, the DNA was sequenced using the Oncomine TCR Beta short-read assay. TCRdb reprocessed the PCR reads via MiXCR and lists one record per CDR3 protein. The sample holds roughly 26,000 distinct CDR3 sequences, 64% seen once. Germline CDR1 is LGHNA and CDR2 is YNFKEQ. V gave up 2 bases and J gave up 1 base; unmatched junction bases: 1. There are 14 residues in the CDR3. This TCR was recovered from a human donor who had recovered from COVID-19. Sequences were obtained from CD4+ T cells from blood, cultured in vitro. The V call is TRBV4-2, the J call TRBJ2-7; 8 bases fit TRBD1. CDR3 amino acids: CASSQQGASYEQYF. In nucleotides, the CDR3 is TGTGCCAGCAGCCAACAGGGGGCTTCCTACGAGCAGTACTTC.